Shown below are 28 T cell receptor beta chains from a single sample sequenced in a study of blood T cell repertoires in COVID-19. TCRdb's table, derived via immunoSEQ multiplex PCR, lists solely in-frame clones and lacks some. The table records about 170,000 clones, around nine tenths of them present only once. Specimen: peripheral blood. The receptors were gathered from a man in his fifties with acute or convalescent COVID-19.

V usage is TRBV2 and J usage is TRBJ2-1; 8 bases fit TRBD2. Germline CDR1 reads SNHLY; CDR2 reads FYNNEI. The CDR3 is 16 residues long. V shed 2 bases, J shed 4 bases, and the junction held 7 bases outside the gene matches. CDR3 in amino acids: CASSESLAVPYNEQFF. The CDR3 nucleotides are TGTGCCAGCAGTGAATCACTAGCGGTACCTTACAATGAGCAGTTCTTC.

The rearrangement uses TRBV19 and TRBJ2-7; TRBD2 agrees at 14 bases. CDR3 size: 14 residues. The trim removed 9 bases at V and 1 base at J, leaving 2 bases unmatched. Germline assignment: CDR1 LNHDA and CDR2 SQIVND (reference sequence). The CDR3 region has the DNA TGTGCCAGCCGACTAGCGGGAGGGTCCTACGAGCAGTACTTC. Residues: CASRLAGGSYEQYF.

CDR3 protein: CASSMGQANTGELFF. CDR3 coding DNA: TGTGCCAGTAGTATGGGACAGGCTAACACCGGGGAGCTGTTTTTT. V and J are TRBV19 and TRBJ2-2, with 8 bases identical to TRBD1. The germline CDR1 and CDR2 sequences are LNHDA and SQIVND (reference sequence). The V gene end was trimmed by 3 bases and the J gene end by 2 bases; junction bases not matched to a gene: 2. This CDR3 is built from 15 residues.

This clone was observed once. The chain recombines TRBV5-5 with TRBJ2-1, with TRBD2 matching 10 bases. This CDR3 contains 15 residues. V shed 5 bases and J 6 bases; nucleotides not matched to a gene: 8. Per the germline V gene, CDR1 is SGHKS and CDR2 is YYEKEE (reference sequence). The CDR3 sequence is CASSSGLALSNEQFF. The DNA for the CDR3 is TGTGCCAGCAGTTCGGGACTAGCGTTGTCCAATGAGCAGTTCTTC.

The chain is built from TRBV7-9 and TRBJ2-5, with 8 bases identical to TRBD1. The germline V gene encodes CDR1 SEHNR and CDR2 FQNEAQ (reference sequence). The CDR3 is 13 amino acids. V shed 5 bases and J 2 bases; nucleotides not matched to a gene: 1. The DNA for the CDR3 is TGTGCCAGCAGCGGACAGGGACAAGAGACCCAGTACTTC. The encoded protein is CASSGQGQETQYF.

A single count supports this clone. The rearrangement links TRBV11-2 to TRBJ2-7; the match to TRBD2 covers 11 bases. CDR3 length: 16 residues. Germline-derived CDR1 and CDR2 are SGHAT and FQNNGV. V was clipped by 1 base and J by 2 bases; unmatched bases: 4. The CDR3 reads CASSLVTSGRTYEQYF. The CDR3 region has the DNA TGTGCCAGCAGCTTAGTAACTAGCGGGAGAACCTACGAGCAGTACTTC.

The V call is TRBV9, the J call TRBJ2-5; TRBD1 agrees at 7 bases. This CDR3 is 15 amino acids long. With V trimmed by 4 bases and J by 4 bases, 10 bases remained unmatched. Germline values: CDR1 SGDLS, CDR2 YYNGEE. CDR3 protein: CASSQSDRLLETQYF. The CDR3 coding sequence is TGTGCCAGCAGCCAATCGGACAGGCTGCTAGAGACCCAGTACTTC.

The gene calls are TRBV19 and TRBJ1-2; 8 nucleotides agree with TRBD1. V lost 6 bases to trimming and J lost 7 bases; unmatched junction nucleotides: 10. This CDR3 has 14 residues. From germline, CDR1 is LNHDA and CDR2 SQIVND (reference sequence). The CDR3 protein is CASRHGTGFPGYTF. The CDR3 DNA sequence: TGTGCCAGTAGACACGGGACAGGATTCCCTGGCTACACCTTC.

The rearrangement links TRBV19 to TRBJ1-6; D is possibly TRBD1 (6 bases). Germline assignment: CDR1 LNHDA and CDR2 SQIVND (reference sequence). Trimming removed 5 bases at V and 5 bases at J, with 16 bases between. The CDR3 extends over 16 amino acids. The CDR3 loop reads CASSEPRGHNNSPLHF. The CDR3 nucleotides are TGTGCCAGTAGTGAACCAAGGGGACATAATAATTCACCCCTCCACTTT.

This chain uses TRBV29-1 with TRBJ2-7; possible D gene TRBD1, 6 bases. Per the germline V gene, CDR1 is SQVTM and CDR2 is ANQGSEA. This CDR3 is 14 amino acids long. Deletions cut 4 bases from V and 0 bases from J, with 13 bases between. The DNA of the CDR3 is TGCAGCGTTGGGTGGACAGAGAGCTCCTACGAGCAGTACTTC. Residues: CSVGWTESSYEQYF.

The chain uses TRBV7-6 and TRBJ2-1, with a weak D call TRBD1 (5 bases). The CDR3 contains 15 residues. The V end was cut by 2 bases, the J end by 6 bases, with 14 bases between. Germline lookup yields CDR1 SGHVS and CDR2 FNYEAQ. The CDR3: CASSLSRQHSNEQFF. CDR3 bases: TGTGCCAGCAGCTTATCGAGACAGCACAGCAATGAGCAGTTCTTC.

The V gene is TRBV11-2, the J gene TRBJ1-2, with 7 bases matching TRBD1. Looked up from germline, CDR1 is SGHAT and CDR2 is FQNNGV. The CDR3 covers 13 residues. With 4 bases clipped from V and 4 bases from J, the junction kept 3 bases outside the gene matches. The CDR3 here is CASSSTGIYGYTF. In nucleotides, the CDR3 is TGTGCCAGCAGCTCGACAGGGATCTATGGCTACACCTTC.

The chain employs TRBV28 and TRBJ2-3, with 14 positions matching TRBD2. Trimming took 5 bases from V and 3 from J; bases not matched to a gene: 10. This CDR3 comprises 18 residues. The germline V gene has CDR1 MDHEN and CDR2 SYDVKM. DNA for the CDR3: TGTGCCAGCAGTACCTCCCGGGGACTAGCGGGAGAGACAGATACGCAGTATTTT. Its translation is CASSTSRGLAGETDTQYF. Full variable domain (outside the CDR3, taken from reference TRBV28 and TRBJ2-3): DVKVTQSSRYLVKRTGEKVFLECVQDMDHENMFWYRQDPGLGLRLIYFSYDVKMKEKGDIPEGYSVSREKKERFSLILESASTNQTSMYLCASSTSRGLAGETDTQYFGPGTRLTVL.

The J gene is TRBJ2-1, the V gene TRBV11-1, with D possibly being TRBD2 (7 bases). The germline gives CDR1 SGHAT, CDR2 FQDESV (reference sequence). V lost 8 bases and J lost 8, with 19 bases in between. The CDR3 totals 14 residues. CDR3 loop: CASGWGREFYEQFF. CDR3 sequence (DNA): TGTGCCAGCGGCTGGGGGCGGGAGTTTTATGAGCAGTTCTTC. The entire variable domain, with the rest obtained from reference TRBV11-1 and TRBJ2-1, is as follows: EAEVAQSPRYKITEKSQAVAFWCDPISGHATLYWYRQILGQGPELLVQFQDESVVDDSQLPKDRFSAERLKGVDSTLKIQPAELGDSAMYLCASGWGREFYEQFFGPGTRLTVL.

V gene TRBV5-1 combines with J gene TRBJ2-7; 8 bases are a match to TRBD1. In germline, CDR1 is SGHRS, CDR2 YFSETQ. The V segment lost 0 bases and the J segment 2 bases; nucleotides outside the gene matches: 7. The CDR3 has 16 residues. In DNA, the CDR3 is TGCGCCAGCAGCTTGGGGGGGACAGGAGTAACCTACGAGCAGTACGTC. This codes for CASSLGGTGVTYEQYV.

In this sample, this clone turned up once. V usage is TRBV7-8 and J usage is TRBJ2-6; 8 bases align to TRBD1. Germline CDR1 reads SGHVS; CDR2 reads FQNEAQ. The CDR3 loop spans 18 amino acids. Trimming cost V 5 bases and J 4 bases; bases outside gene matches: 13. DNA of the CDR3: TGTGCCAGCAGCACGCGGACAGGGTTAGGCTCCGGGGCCAACGTCCTGACTTTC. Residues: CASSTRTGLGSGANVLTF.

The gene calls are TRBV27 and TRBJ1-5, with D maybe TRBD1 (5 bases). The CDR3 spans 14 residues. V lost 2 bases and J lost 7, with 12 bases in between. Germline CDR1 and CDR2: MNHEY and SMNVEV (reference sequence). CDR3 DNA: TGTGCCAGCAGTTTAGTTCAGGGTGAGCAGCCCCAGCATTTT. Amino acid sequence: CASSLVQGEQPQHF.

The rearrangement links TRBV29-1 to TRBJ2-2; 8 bases fit TRBD2. The V gene's germline CDR1 is SQVTM and CDR2 ANQGSEA. Trimming at V came to 6 bases and at J to 7 bases, leaving 7 bases not matched to a gene. The CDR3 totals 13 residues. Here the CDR3 DNA reads TGCAGCGTGGGGACTAGAATAGGCGGGGAGCTGTTTTTT. Its protein product is CSVGTRIGGELFF.

The V gene is TRBV5-6, the J gene TRBJ2-2, with TRBD1 as a possible D gene (5 bases). This CDR3 is 14 amino acids long. CDR1 and CDR2 from the germline V gene are SGHDT and YYEEEE. V shed 1 base and J shed 13 bases, with 17 bases lying between them. The CDR3 bases are TGTGCCAGCAGCTTGCGGACCGGACAAGGCGGGCTGTTTTTT. This codes for CASSLRTGQGGLFF.

V is TRBV7-8 and J is TRBJ1-2, with a tentative D call TRBD1 (6 bases). The CDR3 runs to 14 residues. Deletions cut 5 bases from V and 0 bases from J, with 10 bases between. The V gene's germline CDR1 is SGHVS and CDR2 FQNEAQ. CDR3 in amino acids: CASSRDITNYGYTF. The DNA of the CDR3 is TGTGCCAGCAGCCGGGACATAACTAACTATGGCTACACCTTC.

This chain uses TRBV10-3 with TRBJ2-7, with 7 positions matching TRBD2. The V segment lost 6 bases and the J segment 0 bases; nucleotides outside the gene matches: 8. The CDR3 loop spans 15 amino acids. In germline, CDR1 is ENHRY, CDR2 SYGVKD. CDR3 protein: CAIRETSAPSYEQYF. The CDR3 nucleotides are TGTGCCATCAGAGAAACTAGCGCTCCCTCCTACGAGCAGTACTTC.

The chain joins TRBV28 to TRBJ1-1; TRBD1 matches 7 bases. The CDR3 totals 10 residues. CDR1 and CDR2 from the germline V gene are MDHEN and SYDVKM. The V gene end was trimmed by 11 bases and the J gene end by 9 bases; junction bases not matched to a gene: 6. Here the CDR3 reads CAALGQKAFF. The CDR3 DNA reads as TGTGCCGCGCTGGGACAGAAAGCTTTCTTT. The variable domain in full, completed from reference TRBV28 and TRBJ1-1, reads DVKVTQSSRYLVKRTGEKVFLECVQDMDHENMFWYRQDPGLGLRLIYFSYDVKMKEKGDIPEGYSVSREKKERFSLILESASTNQTSMYLCAALGQKAFFGQGTRLTVV.

The chain employs TRBV7-8 and TRBJ2-1; 8 nucleotides agree with TRBD2. CDR1 SGHVS and CDR2 FQNEAQ come from the germline V gene. J lost 3 bases, V lost 4 bases, and 8 bases had no gene match. The CDR3 contains 16 residues. CDR3 residues: CASSYGASGLYNEQFF. The CDR3 DNA follows: TGTGCCAGCAGCTACGGTGCTAGCGGGCTCTACAATGAGCAGTTCTTC.

This chain uses TRBV19 with TRBJ2-6; D might be TRBD1 (5 bases). Trimming took off 7 bases at V and 0 bases at J, with 10 bases between the two ends. The CDR3 loop spans 15 amino acids. Germline loops: CDR1 LNHDA, CDR2 SQIVND (reference sequence). The CDR3 DNA is TGTGCCAGTAAGGGGTTCTACTCTGGGGCCAACGTCCTGACTTTC. It yields the protein CASKGFYSGANVLTF.

The chain couples TRBV27 to TRBJ2-2; 8 nucleotides match TRBD2. Germline V gives CDR1 MNHEY, CDR2 SMNVEV (reference sequence). The CDR3 is made up of 15 amino acids. After removal of 6 bases from V and 1 base from J, the junction contained 4 bases not matched to a gene. The CDR3 region has the DNA TGTGCCAGCAGACCGGCGGGGGGGAACACCGGGGAGCTGTTTTTT. It translates to CASRPAGGNTGELFF.

J is TRBJ2-1 and V is TRBV14; D perhaps matches TRBD1 (5 bases). The germline V gene encodes CDR1 SGHDN and CDR2 FVKESK. V gave up 2 bases and J gave up 4 bases, with 12 bases separating them. The CDR3 sequence is 15 residues long. The CDR3 DNA reads as TGTGCCAGCAGCCAACAGGGTTCGATATACAATGAGCAGTTCTTC. It encodes CASSQQGSIYNEQFF.

The gene calls are TRBV6-5 and TRBJ1-1; D gene ambiguous. The CDR3 is made up of 13 amino acids. V lost 7 bases, J lost 10 bases, and 19 bases lay in between. Germline CDR1 reads MNHEY; CDR2 reads SVGAGI. CDR3 nucleotides: TGTGCCAGCACCCCTGACGTCACGCTAGGAGCTTTCTTT. Its translation: CASTPDVTLGAFF.

The sample holds one count of this clone. The chain links TRBV30 to TRBJ1-5; 10 nucleotides align to TRBD1. The CDR3 extends over 14 amino acids. From germline, CDR1 is GTSNPN and CDR2 SVGIG (reference sequence). Germline trimming cut 2 bases from V and 6 bases from J; bases unmatched to any gene: 4. The CDR3, as DNA: TGTGCCTGGAGTTTAAGGACAGGGGGTCAGCCCCAGCATTTT. This gives the protein CAWSLRTGGQPQHF.